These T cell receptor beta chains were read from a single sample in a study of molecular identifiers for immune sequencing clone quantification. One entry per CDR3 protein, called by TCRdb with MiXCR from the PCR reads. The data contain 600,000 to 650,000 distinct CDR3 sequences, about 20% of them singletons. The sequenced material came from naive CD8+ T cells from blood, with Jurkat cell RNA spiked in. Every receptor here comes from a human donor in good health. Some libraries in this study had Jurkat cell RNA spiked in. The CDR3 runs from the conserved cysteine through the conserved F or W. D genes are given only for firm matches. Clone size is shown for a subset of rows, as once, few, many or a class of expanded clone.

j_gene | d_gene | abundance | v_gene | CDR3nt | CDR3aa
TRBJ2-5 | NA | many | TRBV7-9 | TGTGCCAGCAGCCCCATCGGACGGATAGAAGAGACCCAGTACTTC | CASSPIGRIEETQYF
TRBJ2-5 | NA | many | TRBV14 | TGTGCCAGCAGCCAAAAGATAGAGATCCAAGAGACCCAGTACTTC | CASSQKIEIQETQYF
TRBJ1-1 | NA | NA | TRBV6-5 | TGTGCCAGCAGTTACTCTGGGGCAGGGGTCGAAGCTTTCTTT | CASSYSGAGVEAFF
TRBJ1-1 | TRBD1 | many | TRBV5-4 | TGTGCCAGCAGCTTGGGAGGGGGCCATTACACTGAAGCTTTCTTT | CASSLGGGHYTEAFF
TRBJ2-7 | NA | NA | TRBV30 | TGTGCCTGGAGCAACGGTAACTACGAGCAGTACTTC | CAWSNGNYEQYF
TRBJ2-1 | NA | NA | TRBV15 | TGTGCCACCAGCAGAGATCGTACAGGCTCAGACAATGAGCAGTTCTTC | CATSRDRTGSDNEQFF
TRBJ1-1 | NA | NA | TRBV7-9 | TGTGCCAGCAGCCCAGGACGACCCGCAGGCCCAAACACTGGAGCTTTCTTT | CASSPGRPAGPNTGAFF
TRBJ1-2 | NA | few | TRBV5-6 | TGTGCCAGCAGCTTGGCCCGGCAGCTTATGTATGGCTACACCTTC | CASSLARQLMYGYTF
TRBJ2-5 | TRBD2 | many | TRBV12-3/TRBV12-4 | TGTGCCAGTTCCAGACTAGCGGGAGTTCGAGAGACCCAGTACTTC | CASSRLAGVRETQYF
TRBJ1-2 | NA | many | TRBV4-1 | TGCGCCAGCAGCCAAGATAACTATGGCTACACCTTC | CASSQDNYGYTF
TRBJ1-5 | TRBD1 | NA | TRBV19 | TGTGCCAGTCATTGGGGACAGTGTAGCAATCAGCCCCAGCATTTT | CASHWGQCSNQPQHF
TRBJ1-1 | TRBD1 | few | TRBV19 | TGTGCCAGTAGTATAGGTTCCGGGACAGGTTGGAACACTGAAGCTTTCTTT | CASSIGSGTGWNTEAFF
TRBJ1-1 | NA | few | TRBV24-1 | TGTGCCACCAGTGATTCAGGGGCTAGTGAAGCTTTCTTT | CATSDSGASEAFF
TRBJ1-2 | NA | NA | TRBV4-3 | TGCGCCAGCAGCCAAGAGCGACTGGCGAACTATGGCTACACCTTC | CASSQERLANYGYTF
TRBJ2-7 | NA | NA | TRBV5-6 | TGTGCCAGCAGCACCGGGAGTTCCCACGAGCAGTACTTC | CASSTGSSHEQYF
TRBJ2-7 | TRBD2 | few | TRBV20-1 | TGCAGTGCTAGAACCCGGGGGGATTCCGGGACTAGCGGGAGGGGAGGGCCCTACGAGCAGTACTTC | CSARTRGDSGTSGRGGPYEQYF
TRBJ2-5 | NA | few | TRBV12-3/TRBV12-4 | TGTGCCAGCAGTACCCCGTCCTCGACCCAAGAGACCCAGTACTTC | CASSTPSSTQETQYF
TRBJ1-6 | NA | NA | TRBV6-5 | TGTGCCAGCAGTTACTCGATATATTCACCCCTCCACTTT | CASSYSIYSPLHF
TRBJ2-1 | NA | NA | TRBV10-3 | TGTGCCATCAGTGACCCCTCCTACAATGAGCAGTTCTTC | CAISDPSYNEQFF
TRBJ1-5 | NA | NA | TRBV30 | TGTGCCTGGAGTAATAGCAATCAGCCCCAGCATTTT | CAWSNSNQPQHF
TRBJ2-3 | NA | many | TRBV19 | TGTGCCAGTAATGTCGACAGCTCCTATGATACGCAGTATTTT | CASNVDSSYDTQYF
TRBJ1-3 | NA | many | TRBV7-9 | TGTGCCAGCAGCTTTCCCCCGGCGGCGAGCTCTGGAAACACCATATATTTT | CASSFPPAASSGNTIYF
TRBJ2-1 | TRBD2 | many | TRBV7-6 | TGTGCCAGCAGCTCAGGACTAGCGGGCCTCGTTGAGCAGTTCTTC | CASSSGLAGLVEQFF
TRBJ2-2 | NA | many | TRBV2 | TGTGCCAGCAGTGGCAACAGCTACACCGGGGAGCTGTTTTTT | CASSGNSYTGELFF
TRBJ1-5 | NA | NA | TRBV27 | TGTGCCAGCAGTTTCAATGGAGGCAATCAGCCCCAGCATTTT | CASSFNGGNQPQHF
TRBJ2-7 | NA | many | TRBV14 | TGTGCCAGCAGCCAGGGCTACAGGGCCCACGAGCAGTACTTC | CASSQGYRAHEQYF
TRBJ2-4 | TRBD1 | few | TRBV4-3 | TGCGCCAGCAGCCAAGATAGGACAGGGCGGTGGGAAGTGGCCAAAAACATTCAGTACTTC | CASSQDRTGRWEVAKNIQYF
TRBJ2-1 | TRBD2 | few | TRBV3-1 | TGTGCCAGCAGCCAAGAAACCAGCGGGAACTACAATGAGCAGTTCTTC | CASSQETSGNYNEQFF
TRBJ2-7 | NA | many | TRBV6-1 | TGTGCCAGCAGTGGCGAAGGCTACGAGCAGTACTTC | CASSGEGYEQYF
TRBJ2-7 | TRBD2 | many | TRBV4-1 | TGCGCCAGCAGAGACCGACTAGCGGGGGACTACGAGCAGTACTTC | CASRDRLAGDYEQYF
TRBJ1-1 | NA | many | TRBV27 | TGTGCCAGCCACCTGTCGCGGGCCACTGAAGCTTTCTTT | CASHLSRATEAFF